Each of the 9 T cell receptor beta chains below was sequenced from the same sample in a study of beta chain features in type 1 diabetes. cDNA synthesis used the whole RNA isolate, giving expressed TCRB sequences. Sequenced by immunoSEQ multiplex PCR; TCRdb stores in-frame clones only, minus some. The sample contains some 300,000 clones, about 7.8% of which appear only once. Sequenced material: central memory CD4+ T cells from blood. Receptor source: a woman between 18 and 30 years old in good health.

In this sample, this clone turned up a few times. The chain employs TRBV10-3 and TRBJ2-1; D might be TRBD2 (7 bases). Germline V gene lookup returns CDR1 ENHRY and CDR2 SYGVKD. The CDR3 runs to 15 residues. Trimming stripped 9 bases from V and 5 bases from J, with 20 bases between. Here the CDR3 DNA reads TGTGCCATGGGCCCCCCGGGGGGCAGCCACAATGAGCAGTTCTTC. Protein: CAMGPPGGSHNEQFF.

This clone was seen a few times. The chain carries TRBV5-1 and TRBJ2-3; D possibly corresponds to TRBD1 (6 bases). Per germline, CDR1 SGHRS and CDR2 YFSETQ. The CDR3 sequence is 14 residues long. V lost 3 bases and J lost 6, with 14 bases in between. The CDR3 nucleotides are TGCGCCAGCAGCTCGGAGACCCAGGGGGATACGCAGTATTTT. This encodes CASSSETQGDTQYF.

This clone occurred a few times. The V call is TRBV5-1, the J call TRBJ2-4, with D possibly matching TRBD2 (5 bases). Trimming shortened V by 4 bases and J by 1 base, and 9 bases separated the two germline ends. CDR3 length: 14 amino acids. Germline V gene data show CDR1 as SGHRS and CDR2 as YFSETQ. The CDR3 is CASSHGEAKNIQYF. In DNA form, the CDR3 reads TGCGCCAGCAGCCACGGGGAGGCCAAAAACATTCAGTACTTC.

In this sample, this clone turned up many times. The chain employs TRBV28 and TRBJ1-1, with D hard to call. Germline loops: CDR1 MDHEN, CDR2 SYDVKM. The ends were cut back, 8 bases at V and 3 bases at J, with 10 bases in the middle. The CDR3 loop spans 12 amino acids. The CDR3 is CASSKGHTEAFF. In DNA form, the CDR3 reads TGTGCCAGCTCGAAAGGTCACACTGAAGCTTTCTTT.

The chain recombines TRBV7-9 with TRBJ1-2, with TRBD1 identical over 7 bases. Germline CDR1 and CDR2: SEHNR and FQNEAQ (reference sequence). The CDR3 is made up of 13 amino acids. Trimming cost V 5 bases and J 3 bases; bases outside gene matches: 3. The CDR3 sequence: CASSRTGDYGYTF. CDR3 DNA sequence: TGTGCCAGCAGCCGCACAGGGGACTATGGCTACACCTTC. Full variable domain (remainder filled in from reference TRBV7-9 and TRBJ1-2): DTGVSQNPRHKITKRGQNVTFRCDPISEHNRLYWYRQTLGQGPEFLTYFQNEAQLEKSRLLSDRFSAERPKGSFSTLEIQRTEQGDSAMYLCASSRTGDYGYTFGSGTRLTVV.

In its sample, this clone was seen a few times. The same CDR3 can be traced to other DNA sequences in this sample. This sequence joins TRBV5-1 and TRBJ1-2; D might be TRBD1 (5 bases). This CDR3 region has 13 residues. Germline CDR1 reads SGHRS; CDR2 reads YFSETQ. The ends were cut back, 2 bases at V and 2 bases at J, with 7 bases in the middle. The CDR3: CASSLDRNYGYTF. CDR3 coding DNA: TGCGCCAGCAGCTTAGACAGAAACTATGGCTACACCTTC.

The chain combines TRBV27 with TRBJ2-7; 15 nucleotides agree with TRBD2. In germline, CDR1 is MNHEY, CDR2 SMNVEV (reference sequence). V shed 0 bases and J 12 bases; nucleotides not matched to a gene: 9. The length of the CDR3 is 16 residues. CDR3 loop: CASSLSRTSGRAPWYF. CDR3 nucleotide sequence: TGTGCCAGCAGTTTATCCCGGACTAGCGGGAGGGCTCCGTGGTACTTC.

This clone was seen a few times. This sample also contains other DNA sequences that code for the same CDR3. J is TRBJ2-1 and V is TRBV5-1, with D maybe TRBD1 (5 bases). Germline loops: CDR1 SGHRS, CDR2 YFSETQ. This CDR3 comprises 12 residues. The V gene lost 0 bases and the J gene lost 7 bases, with 5 bases spanning the gap. The CDR3 DNA reads as TGCGCCAGCAGCTTGGCAGGGAATGAGCAGTTCTTC. Its translation is CASSLAGNEQFF.

In this sample, this clone turned up many times. This rearrangement joins TRBV28 to TRBJ2-4; no clear D gene. This CDR3 contains 16 residues. The V end was cut by 6 bases, the J end by 0 bases, with 15 bases between. Germline V gene sequence: CDR1 MDHEN, CDR2 SYDVKM. The CDR3 DNA reads as TGTGCCAGCAGGACCCTAAAGGGCCTAGCCAAAAACATTCAGTACTTC. Translation: CASRTLKGLAKNIQYF.